The rows below give T cell receptor beta chains drawn from one sample of a study of patients and donors after allogeneic stem cell transplantation. TCRdb redid the calling of the RT-PCR reads with MiXCR, one entry per CDR3 protein. This sample has more than 850,000 distinct CDR3 sequences, with more than 15% found just once. Material: blood, either unsorted or a sorted T cell fraction (not recorded which). The origin of the receptors is a human donor who was either an allogeneic HSCT recipient or a stem cell or donor lymphocyte infusion donor (not recorded which). It is not recorded whose cells these are; they may come from a transplant donor. The CDR3 runs from the conserved cysteine through the conserved F or W. The D gene is left open where the match is weak. Clone size is given for some rows only: seen once, a few or many times, or a class if the clone is expanded.

>TRBJ2-3|NA|TRBV5-1|TRBD2
CASSPRTRSTDTQYF
TGCGCCAGCAGCCCACGGACTAGATCAACAGATACGCAGTATTTT
>TRBJ2-3|NA|TRBV7-9|TRBD2
CASSLLGGASTDTQYF
TGTGCCAGCAGCTTACTCGGGGGGGCCAGCACAGATACGCAGTATTTT
>TRBJ1-3|many|TRBV12-3/TRBV12-4|NA
CASTLGGAGNTIYF
TGTGCCAGCACCCTCGGGGGTGCTGGAAACACCATATATTTT
>TRBJ1-4|NA|TRBV20-1|NA
CSARRNTATNEKLFF
TGCAGTGCTAGGCGGAATACAGCAACTAATGAAAAACTGTTTTTT
>TRBJ1-2|many|TRBV9|TRBD1
CASSVVGTDYGYTF
TGTGCCAGCAGCGTAGTAGGGACAGACTATGGCTACACCTTC
>TRBJ1-2|many|TRBV12-3/TRBV12-4|NA
CASSLVQGSVGYTF
TGTGCCAGCAGTTTGGTTCAGGGTTCAGTAGGCTACACCTTC
>TRBJ2-2|few|TRBV20-1|NA
CSARGRDTGELFF
TGCAGTGCTAGAGGAAGGGACACCGGGGAGCTGTTTTTT
>TRBJ2-1|few|TRBV11-2|TRBD2
CASSSTGTSGRVEQFF
TGTGCCAGCAGCTCCACCGGGACTAGCGGGAGGGTTGAGCAGTTCTTC
>TRBJ2-3|few|TRBV7-4|NA
CASSCIDSTDTQYF
TGTGCCAGCAGCTGCATCGACAGTACAGATACGCAGTATTTT
>TRBJ1-5|few|TRBV7-9|NA
CASSLGQGWDQPQHF
TGTGCCAGCAGCTTAGGGCAGGGTTGGGATCAGCCCCAGCATTTT
>TRBJ1-5|NA|TRBV6-1|TRBD1
CAIDDREYSNQPQHF
TGTGCCATTGATGACAGGGAATATAGCAATCAGCCCCAGCATTTT
>TRBJ2-1|many|TRBV12-3/TRBV12-4|NA
CASSLPQSGIYNEQFF
TGTGCCAGCAGTTTACCCCAGTCAGGGATCTACAATGAGCAGTTCTTC
>TRBJ2-7|NA|TRBV7-8|NA
CASSPWAGGGNEQYF
TGTGCCAGCAGCCCCTGGGCAGGGGGAGGTAACGAGCAGTACTTC
>TRBJ2-2|few|TRBV6-5|TRBD2
CASSYGPSGNTGELFF
TGTGCCAGCAGTTATGGTCCTAGCGGGAACACCGGGGAGCTGTTTTTT
>TRBJ2-4|many|TRBV15|NA
CATSSGTYKNIQYF
TGTGCCACCAGCAGCGGGACGTACAAAAACATTCAGTACTTC
>TRBJ2-7|NA|TRBV20-1|NA
CSATEAHEQYF
TGCAGTGCAACGGAGGCGCACGAGCAGTACTTC
>TRBJ2-7|few|TRBV20-1|TRBD1
CSARGDRDFYEQYF
TGCAGTGCTAGAGGGGACAGGGATTTTTACGAGCAGTACTTC
>TRBJ2-3|few|TRBV6-5|NA
CASSYVMFGSTDTQYF
TGTGCCAGCAGTTACGTCATGTTCGGGAGCACAGATACGCAGTATTTT
>TRBJ2-1|few|TRBV6-1|TRBD2
CASREGSGGLNEQFF
TGTGCCAGCAGGGAGGGTAGCGGGGGGTTGAATGAGCAGTTCTTC
>TRBJ1-4|NA|TRBV6-1|NA
CASTPGEGTNEKLFF
TGTGCCAGCACCCCGGGGGAGGGAACTAATGAAAAACTGTTTTTT
>TRBJ1-1|NA|TRBV5-1|TRBD1
CASSASQGGMNTEAFF
TGCGCCAGCAGCGCCAGCCAAGGGGGCATGAACACTGAAGCTTTCTTT
>TRBJ2-3|NA|TRBV11-3|NA
CASSPINGGKGDTQYF
TGTGCCAGCAGCCCTATAAATGGGGGGAAGGGAGATACGCAGTATTTT
>TRBJ2-7|few|TRBV12-3/TRBV12-4|TRBD2
CASSHSGIRNEQYF
TGTGCCAGCAGTCACAGCGGGATACGAAACGAGCAGTACTTC
>TRBJ2-5|NA|TRBV4-3|TRBD2
CASSPKMGGETQYF
TGCGCCAGCAGCCCAAAAATGGGGGGGGAGACCCAGTACTTC
>TRBJ2-1|NA|TRBV3-1|NA
CASSQGVSGKTYNEQFF
TGTGCCAGCAGCCAAGGTGTGTCAGGGAAGACCTACAATGAGCAGTTCTTC